This T cell receptor beta chain comes out of a study of OX40 agonist ivuxolimab in advanced cancers. This clone was detected once. Profiling relied on immunoSEQ multiplex PCR, and the TCRdb table lists in-frame clones only, not all of them. This sample yields 85,000 to 100,000 clones, of which over 75% are seen a single time; approximately 4.2% belongs to the top ten. There are 20 residues in the CDR3. Germline V CDR1 and CDR2: LGHNA, YNFKEQ. V lost 1 base and J lost 2, with 27 bases in between. The V gene is TRBV4-2, the J gene TRBJ2-7; D may be TRBD1 or TRBD2 (6 bases each). The source is an adult with an advanced solid tumor such as melanoma, head and neck, liver or kidney cancer. Sequenced here: CD4+ or CD8+ T cells sorted from blood, sampled in a trial of the OX40 agonist ivuxolimab. The CDR3 protein is CASSQVTRPVFSGEAYEQYF. CDR3 nucleotides: TGTGCCAGCAGCCAAGTTACCCGACCGGTGTTTTCAGGGGAGGCCTACGAGCAGTACTTC.